Detailed here is one TCR beta chain. This specimen comes from a study of shared clonotypes between healthy human individuals. Between the trimmed V and J ends, which lost 5 bases and 5 bases, there was a span of 15 bases. Germline V gene sequence: CDR1 SGHVS, CDR2 FQNEAQ. The CDR3 has 14 amino acids. Assay used: immunoSEQ multiplex PCR; TCRdb lists only in-frame clones, some missing. Of 2 million to 2.5 million clones in the sample, 95% are singletons; the top ten hold roughly 0.13%. This receptor was taken from a man aged 18 to 30 in good health. The chain carries TRBV7-8 and TRBJ1-1; no firm D call. The sequenced sample was naive CD4+ T cells sorted from blood. As to subset: CD45RA+ positively selected. CDR3 nucleotide sequence: TGTGCCAGCAGCCCCGCAGCCCCTGGGACTGAAGCTTTCTTT. Its translation is CASSPAAPGTEAFF.